The 2 T cell receptor beta chains given below trace back to one sample, sequenced in a study of blood T cell repertoires in COVID-19. The data were produced by immunoSEQ multiplex PCR, yet TCRdb's version contains in-frame clones alone and is incomplete. The sample carries 250,000 to 300,000 clones, more than 70% recorded once. Sequenced input: peripheral blood. Receptor source: a woman between 18 and 29 years old with acute or convalescent COVID-19.

The V gene is TRBV5-4, the J gene TRBJ2-7; 10 positions match TRBD2. The CDR3 covers 15 residues. CDR1 SGHNT and CDR2 YYREEE come from the germline V gene (reference sequence). Trimming took 2 bases from V and 4 from J; bases not matched to a gene: 6. DNA for the CDR3: TGTGCCAGCAGCTTCAGTGGACTAGCGGTTTACGAGCAGTACTTC. Amino acids: CASSFSGLAVYEQYF.

The CDR3 loop is CASSTEQGVTEAFF. CDR3 in DNA: TGTGCCAGTAGTACAGAACAGGGGGTCACTGAAGCTTTCTTT. The chain is built from TRBV19 and TRBJ1-1; 8 positions match TRBD1. This CDR3 has 14 residues. V was clipped by 4 bases and J by 4 bases; unmatched bases: 5. Germline CDR1 LNHDA, CDR2 SQIVND (reference sequence).